This entry lists 18 T cell receptor beta chains sequenced from one sample in a study of molecular identifiers for immune sequencing clone quantification. TCRdb re-called the PCR reads with MiXCR, one entry per CDR3 protein. In the table there are tens of thousands of distinct CDR3 sequences, approximately 25% of which are singletons. Sequences were obtained from naive CD8+ T cells from blood, with Jurkat cell RNA spiked in. The subset: FACS-sorted CD8+CD4-CCR7+CD45RA+ naive T cells. Every receptor here comes from a human donor in good health. Some libraries in this study had Jurkat cell RNA spiked in.

This clonotype was detected a few times. This chain connects TRBV28 to TRBJ2-3; D unresolved. Per germline, CDR1 MDHEN and CDR2 SYDVKM. The CDR3 length is 14 residues. The V gene lost 2 bases and the J gene lost 1 base, with 7 bases spanning the gap. As DNA, the CDR3 is TGTGCCAGCAGTTTAGGTTGGGGCACAGATACGCAGTATTTT. It encodes CASSLGWGTDTQYF. Full variable domain (missing parts from reference TRBV28 and TRBJ2-3): DVKVTQSSRYLVKRTGEKVFLECVQDMDHENMFWYRQDPGLGLRLIYFSYDVKMKEKGDIPEGYSVSREKKERFSLILESASTNQTSMYLCASSLGWGTDTQYFGPGTRLTVL.

This clonotype was recorded many times. The gene calls are TRBV19 and TRBJ2-3, with 8 bases identical to TRBD2. Trimming at V came to 9 bases and at J to 4 bases, leaving 12 bases not matched to a gene. CDR3 size: 15 residues. Per germline, CDR1 LNHDA and CDR2 SQIVND (reference sequence). The DNA for the CDR3 is TGTGCCAGCACCCCCGGGACTAGAGGCTCAGATACGCAGTATTTT. It yields the protein CASTPGTRGSDTQYF.

This clonotype was recorded a few times. The rearrangement joins TRBV5-4 to TRBJ2-3; D uncertain. The CDR3 totals 16 residues. The V gene lost 3 bases and the J gene lost 0 bases, with 14 bases spanning the gap. Germline V CDR1 and CDR2: SGHNT, YYREEE (reference sequence). In DNA, the CDR3 is TGTGCCAGCAGCTCCGGCTTAGGGTTTAGCACAGATACGCAGTATTTT. This sequence encodes CASSSGLGFSTDTQYF.

This clonotype was observed at least ten times. The chain uses TRBV27 and TRBJ2-5; no definite D call. V shed 5 bases and J shed 4 bases, with 17 bases lying between them. The germline V gene encodes CDR1 MNHEY and CDR2 SMNVEV (reference sequence). The CDR3 spans 15 residues. The CDR3 loop reads CASSITFGSAETQYF. The DNA for the CDR3 is TGTGCCAGCAGTATTACTTTCGGATCGGCAGAGACCCAGTACTTC.

The genes are TRBV7-9 and TRBJ1-1, with TRBD1 matching 8 bases. This CDR3 spans 16 amino acids. The J segment lost 6 bases and the V segment lost 5 bases, leaving 14 bases of the junction unmatched. In germline, CDR1 is SEHNR, CDR2 FQNEAQ (reference sequence). CDR3 sequence (DNA): TGTGCCAGCAGCATAACGGCAGGGGGCTCGGTGGCTGAAGCTTTCTTT. Protein product: CASSITAGGSVAEAFF.

This clonotype was observed many times. This chain uses TRBV19 with TRBJ1-5; D is uncertain. The germline V and J ends were trimmed by 2 bases and 2 bases, with 7 bases remaining between them. Germline V gene lookup returns CDR1 LNHDA and CDR2 SQIVND (reference sequence). CDR3 length equals 14 residues. The CDR3 DNA follows: TGTGCCAGTAGTATAACGGGCGGCAATCAGCCCCAGCATTTT. It is translated as CASSITGGNQPQHF.

The rearrangement links TRBV6-5 to TRBJ2-7; D is unclear. The V gene lost 7 bases and the J gene lost 5 bases, with 9 bases spanning the gap. CDR1 MNHEY and CDR2 SVGAGI come from the germline V gene. The CDR3 totals 11 residues. CDR3 nucleotide sequence: TGTGCCAGCAAGACGGGCCACGAGCAGTACTTC. It encodes CASKTGHEQYF.

This clonotype was counted many times. This may stem from a read error, because a much larger clone lies one nucleotide away. The CDR3 protein is CARSLVAGSDTQYF. The CDR3 DNA follows: TGTGCCCGCAGCTTAGTCGCAGGATCAGATACGCAGTATTTT. The rearrangement joins TRBV7-6 to TRBJ2-3, with D uncertain. This CDR3 comprises 14 residues. The germline V gene has CDR1 SGHVS and CDR2 FNYEAQ.

This clonotype showed up many times. The chain employs TRBV4-3 and TRBJ1-1; D unresolved. Germline V gene lookup returns CDR1 LGHNA and CDR2 YSLEER. The CDR3 loop spans 14 amino acids. Trimming took 1 base from V and 1 from J, leaving 7 bases between them. CDR3 coding DNA: TGCGCCAGCAGCCAAGGGACGGCGAACACTGAAGCTTTCTTT. Protein product: CASSQGTANTEAFF.

The gene calls are TRBV5-4 and TRBJ2-5; no firm D call. The ends were cut back, 0 bases at V and 7 bases at J, with 10 bases in the middle. This CDR3 contains 13 residues. The germline V gene has CDR1 SGHNT and CDR2 YYREEE (reference sequence). The CDR3 reads CASSLGIEATQYF. The CDR3 DNA is TGTGCCAGCAGCTTGGGTATAGAGGCGACCCAGTACTTC.

This clonotype appeared many times. This chain links TRBV19 with TRBJ1-5, with D possibly matching TRBD1 (5 bases). CDR3 size: 15 residues. Per germline, CDR1 LNHDA and CDR2 SQIVND (reference sequence). Trimming pared 3 bases from V and 6 bases from J, leaving 15 bases between. CDR3: CASSMAGGHLQPQHF. For the CDR3, the DNA is TGTGCCAGTAGTATGGCAGGAGGACACCTTCAGCCCCAGCATTTT.

This clonotype was counted between two and nine times. The rearrangement joins TRBV27 to TRBJ1-2, with 8 bases identical to TRBD1. J gave up 6 bases and V 3 bases, and 6 bases lay outside the gene matches. Germline CDR1 MNHEY, CDR2 SMNVEV (reference sequence). This CDR3 is 14 amino acids long. The CDR3 protein is CASSFLQGANGYTF. CDR3 nucleotide sequence: TGTGCCAGCAGTTTCCTCCAGGGGGCGAATGGCTACACCTTC.

Comments on this clonotype: The conserved closing phenylalanine or tryptophan is absent in this CDR3, likely reflecting a read error. The chain is built from TRBV4-1 and TRBJ2-7; a possible D gene is TRBD1 (5 bases). This CDR3 comprises 14 residues. Germline CDR1 and CDR2: MGHRA and YSYEKL. CDR3 loop: CASSQVDNRYEQYS. CDR3 nucleotide sequence: TGCGCTAGCAGCCAAGTGGACAACCGCTACGAGCAGTACTCC.

Many counts were recorded for this clonotype. Written as DNA, the CDR3 is TGTGCCAGCAGTGTACAGGGACCCCTCACAGATACGCAGTATTTT. It encodes CASSVQGPLTDTQYF. This chain connects TRBV12-3 or TRBV12-4 to TRBJ2-3; D might be TRBD1 (6 bases). This CDR3 has 15 residues. V was clipped by 5 bases and J by 2 bases, with 14 bases between them.

This clonotype occurred many times. V gene TRBV7-9 combines with J gene TRBJ2-2; 12 positions agree with TRBD1. V lost 2 bases and J lost 4; bases outside the gene matches: 5. Germline V gives CDR1 SEHNR, CDR2 FQNEAQ (reference sequence). The CDR3 spans 17 residues. CDR3 residues: CASSLLPGQGATGELFF. In DNA form, the CDR3 reads TGTGCCAGCAGCTTACTCCCGGGACAGGGGGCCACCGGGGAGCTGTTTTTT.

This clonotype was recorded many times. The chain's CDR3 is CASSFPGTNTGELFF. DNA of the CDR3: TGTGCCAGCAGCTTTCCGGGGACGAACACCGGGGAGCTGTTTTTT. The rearrangement joins TRBV7-9 to TRBJ2-2, with D perhaps matching TRBD2 (5 bases). Germline V gives CDR1 SEHNR, CDR2 FQNEAQ (reference sequence). There are 15 residues in the CDR3. V was cut by 3 bases and J by 0 bases, with 8 bases left in between. The full variable domain, with the rest looked up from reference TRBV7-9 and TRBJ2-2, is DTGVSQNPRHKITKRGQNVTFRCDPISEHNRLYWYRQTLGQGPEFLTYFQNEAQLEKSRLLSDRFSAERPKGSFSTLEIQRTEQGDSAMYLCASSFPGTNTGELFFGEGSRLTVL.

This clonotype was detected ten times or more. The genes are TRBV9 and TRBJ2-7; TRBD2 matches at 7 bases. After removal of 4 bases from V and 3 bases from J, the junction contained 7 bases not matched to a gene. Germline lookup yields CDR1 SGDLS and CDR2 YYNGEE. This CDR3 region has 14 residues. In DNA, the CDR3 is TGTGCCAGCAGCTCCGAAAGCGGGATCTACGAGCAGTACTTC. Protein product: CASSSESGIYEQYF.

To note about this clonotype: This sequence may be a read error, since a much larger clone differs from it by one base. V usage is TRBV4-3 and J usage is TRBJ2-7; TRBD2 is a possible D gene (5 bases). The CDR3 has 15 residues. Germline-derived CDR1 and CDR2 are LGHNA and YSLEER. CDR3 bases: TGCGCCAGCGGCCAAGAAGCGGAAAGCTCCTACGAGCAGTACTTC. Its protein is CASGQEAESSYEQYF.